This TCR beta chain stems from a study of cytomegalovirus exposure and HLA in healthy donors. In germline, CDR1 is MNHGY, CDR2 SAAAGT. Trimming pared 6 bases from V and 2 bases from J, leaving 15 bases between. The CDR3 totals 15 residues. Overall study results and limits: Some V segments, including TRBV6-2 and TRBV6-3, were excluded as indistinguishable. Earlier results showed most TCR beta V segments being productive about 87% or about 30% of the time. Association with HLA alleles at 0.05 false discovery rate was found for around 17,000 TCR beta sequences in a later analysis.

PCR was performed using 60 Vbeta and 13 Jbeta primers. Produced via immunoSEQ multiplex PCR; TCRdb's table is partial and in-frame only. Here the sample table reports about 160,000 clones. About this clone itself: What it binds is unknown.

These donors counted as nominally healthy when sampled, but unrecorded immune exposures were likely. Sequenced material: PBMCs. The receptor was derived from a young man in good health and CMV-seronegative. The chain employs TRBV6-8 and TRBJ2-3; D is ambiguous. CDR3 protein: CASSFSPRSTDTQYF. The DNA for the CDR3 is TGTGCCAGCAGCTTTAGCCCTAGGTCCACAGATACGCAGTATTTT.